One sample yielded the 25 T cell receptor beta chains listed below, sequenced in a study of blood T cell repertoires in COVID-19. Assay: immunoSEQ multiplex PCR; the TCRdb copy retains only in-frame clones and omits some. This sample has 360,000 or so clones; around 87% occur once, and the top ten carry around 7%. The sequenced sample consisted of peripheral blood. The receptors derive from a man between 18 and 29 years old with active or convalescent COVID-19.

This chain links TRBV11-3 with TRBJ2-2; a possible D gene is TRBD1 (5 bases). Germline V lookup: CDR1 SGHNT, CDR2 YENEEA. The CDR3 consists of 16 residues. Trimming removed 2 bases at V and 1 base at J, with 11 bases between. The CDR3 DNA sequence: TGTGCCAGCAGCTTAATAGAGACAGTGAACACCGGGGAGCTGTTTTTT. As protein: CASSLIETVNTGELFF.

The genes are TRBV6-5 and TRBJ2-1, with D possibly matching TRBD2 (5 bases). The CDR3 consists of 16 residues. The germline V gene has CDR1 MNHEY and CDR2 SVGAGI. V lost 0 bases and J lost 5, with 14 bases in between. CDR3 coding DNA: TGTGCCAGCAGTTACTCTTTGATTGGGCGGGACAATGAGCAGTTCTTC. This translates into CASSYSLIGRDNEQFF.

V usage is TRBV19 and J usage is TRBJ2-2, with 9 positions matching TRBD1. Per the germline V gene, CDR1 is LNHDA and CDR2 is SQIVND (reference sequence). Unmatched junction bases numbered 7, after V lost 6 bases and J lost 5 bases. The CDR3 has 15 residues. DNA of the CDR3: TGTGCCAGTAGAACAGGGGGCTCAGGGACCGGGGAGCTGTTTTTT. This sequence encodes CASRTGGSGTGELFF.

This chain links TRBV24-1 with TRBJ2-1, with TRBD2 matching over 11 bases. Germline CDR1 reads KGHDR; CDR2 reads SFDVKD. The CDR3 spans 18 residues. V was clipped by 3 bases and J by 6 bases; unmatched bases: 12. This CDR3 reads CATSDPPLASGRSNEQFF. The DNA for the CDR3 is TGTGCCACCAGTGATCCACCCCTGGCTAGCGGGAGGAGCAATGAGCAGTTCTTC.

This rearrangement joins TRBV7-9 to TRBJ1-2; D is perhaps TRBD1 (5 bases). Trimming cost V 3 bases and J 4 bases, with 9 bases left between them. The CDR3 contains 13 residues. Germline V CDR1 and CDR2: SEHNR, FQNEAQ (reference sequence). This CDR3 is CASSLGQIYGYTF. CDR3 coding DNA: TGTGCCAGCAGCTTGGGGCAGATCTATGGCTACACCTTC.

This rearrangement joins TRBV2 to TRBJ2-2; D possibly corresponds to TRBD2 (6 bases). The germline V gene has CDR1 SNHLY and CDR2 FYNNEI. V lost 6 bases and J lost 6, with 14 bases in between. This CDR3 has 14 residues. The CDR3 DNA reads TGTGCCAGCAGGGGGGGAGGTCTCGCCGGGGAGCTGTTTTTT. This encodes CASRGGGLAGELFF.

The chain uses TRBV7-9 and TRBJ1-1; D not certain. The CDR3 runs 15 residues. Trimming shortened V by 5 bases and J by 2 bases, and 15 bases separated the two germline ends. Germline V gene data show CDR1 as SEHNR and CDR2 as FQNEAQ (reference sequence). CDR3: CASSHPLEGNTEAFF. Written as DNA, the CDR3 is TGTGCCAGCAGCCACCCTTTAGAGGGAAACACTGAAGCTTTCTTT.

The chain employs TRBV7-2 and TRBJ1-4; D is possibly TRBD1 (6 bases). The germline V and J ends were trimmed by 5 bases and 5 bases, with 12 bases remaining between them. Per germline, CDR1 SGHTA and CDR2 FQGNSA. The CDR3 sequence is 14 residues long. The CDR3 sequence: CASSVGTRNEKLFF. The CDR3, as DNA: TGTGCCAGCAGCGTCGGGACACGGAATGAAAAACTGTTTTTT.

The chain couples TRBV18 to TRBJ2-1; 7 nucleotides align to TRBD1. V lost 3 bases to trimming and J lost 7 bases; unmatched junction nucleotides: 21. Germline V CDR1 and CDR2: KGHSH, LQKENI. This CDR3 has 19 residues. As DNA, the CDR3 is TGTGCCAGCTCACCCCTGATAGGACGAACCGGGACAGTCGATAATGAGCAGTTCTTC. It specifies CASSPLIGRTGTVDNEQFF.

Here the CDR3 DNA reads TGCAGCGCAGGAAGTGCAGGGGCCCTTAATGAGCAGTTCTTC. Translation: CSAGSAGALNEQFF. The V gene is TRBV29-1, the J gene TRBJ2-1; D perhaps matches TRBD1 (6 bases). The CDR3 is 14 amino acids. Trimming cost V 7 bases and J 7 bases, with 20 bases left between them. Germline assignment: CDR1 SQVTM and CDR2 ANQGSEA.

J is TRBJ2-5 and V is TRBV5-1; 9 bases are shared with TRBD1. CDR3 length: 14 residues. Germline V gene sequence: CDR1 SGHRS, CDR2 YFSETQ. V was pared by 4 bases and J by 4 bases, with 5 bases of the junction left unmatched. CDR3 nucleotides: TGCGCCAGCAGCGCGGACAGGGGTTTAGAGACCCAGTACTTC. This gives the protein CASSADRGLETQYF. Drawing the rest from reference TRBV5-1 and TRBJ2-5, the complete variable domain is KAGVTQTPRYLIKTRGQQVTLSCSPISGHRSVSWYQQTPGQGLQFLFEYFSETQRNKGNFPGRFSGRQFSNSRSEMNVSTLELGDSALYLCASSADRGLETQYFGPGTRLLVL.

This rearrangement joins TRBV3-1 (or the pseudogene TRBV3-2) to TRBJ1-5, with D perhaps matching TRBD1 (6 bases). Trimming removed 4 bases at V and 1 base at J, with 11 bases between. Germline V lookup: CDR1 LGHDT, CDR2 YNNKEL (reference sequence). The CDR3 sequence is 15 residues long. The CDR3 region is CASSPQGISNQPQHF. In DNA form, the CDR3 reads TGTGCCAGCAGCCCCCAGGGGATAAGCAATCAGCCCCAGCATTTT.

This chain uses TRBV12-3 or TRBV12-4 with TRBJ1-1; 7 bases are shared with TRBD1. CDR3 length equals 13 residues. The trim removed 2 bases at V and 6 bases at J, leaving 3 bases unmatched. DNA for the CDR3: TGTGCCAGCAGTTTACGGCAGGGGGCTGAAGCTTTCTTT. It codes for CASSLRQGAEAFF.

This chain links TRBV7-2 with TRBJ1-1; TRBD1 aligns across 8 bases. V lost 5 bases to trimming and J lost 7 bases; unmatched junction nucleotides: 6. From germline, CDR1 is SGHTA and CDR2 FQGNSA. This CDR3 contains 13 residues. CDR3 nucleotide sequence: TGTGCCAGCAGCATCCGACAGGGGCATGAAGCTTTCTTT. This sequence encodes CASSIRQGHEAFF.

The gene calls are TRBV28 and TRBJ1-2; possible D gene TRBD1, 6 bases. V was cut by 2 bases and J by 2 bases, with 12 bases left in between. The germline V gene encodes CDR1 MDHEN and CDR2 SYDVKM. The CDR3 extends over 15 amino acids. The CDR3: CASSLGGYTNYGYTF. The CDR3 nucleotides are TGTGCCAGCAGTTTAGGGGGCTATACCAACTATGGCTACACCTTC.

This clone came up once. The chain has TRBV6-5 and TRBJ1-1, with D uncertain. The CDR3 has 14 residues. Per germline, CDR1 MNHEY and CDR2 SVGAGI. V was clipped by 5 bases and J by 2 bases, with 12 bases between them. The CDR3 bases are TGTGCCAGCAGTACCGGGTTCTCAAACACTGAAGCTTTCTTT. This translates into CASSTGFSNTEAFF.

This chain joins TRBV24-1 and TRBJ2-3, with D possibly matching TRBD2 (6 bases). The CDR3 is 13 amino acids. The V end was cut by 4 bases, the J end by 6 bases, with 10 bases between. CDR1 KGHDR and CDR2 SFDVKD come from the germline V gene. CDR3 bases: TGTGCCACCAGTGACTCCGGAGGGGATACGCAGTATTTT. It codes for CATSDSGGDTQYF.

This clone was seen a single time. The chain is built from TRBV13 and TRBJ2-3; 11 nucleotides agree with TRBD2. Germline-derived CDR1 and CDR2 are PRHDT and FYEKMQ (reference sequence). This CDR3 is built from 17 residues. V dropped 4 bases and J dropped 2; count of bases not matched to a gene: 8. CDR3 sequence (DNA): TGTGCCAGCAGCTCTTCCGGGACTAGCGGTTCCACAGATACGCAGTATTTT. Its translation: CASSSSGTSGSTDTQYF.

The chain combines TRBV4-3 with TRBJ1-3, with D perhaps TRBD1 (6 bases). In germline, CDR1 is LGHNA, CDR2 YSLEER. The CDR3 is 16 amino acids. V was cut by 1 base and J by 4 bases, with 14 bases left in between. CDR3 in amino acids: CASSQVSGRGGNTIYF. CDR3 nucleotides: TGCGCCAGCAGCCAAGTATCCGGCAGGGGAGGAAACACCATATATTTT.

V gene TRBV4-1 combines with J gene TRBJ2-1, with TRBD2 as a possible D gene (5 bases). Trimming left V 4 bases short and J 6 bases short, with 13 bases between. The CDR3 is 14 amino acids. Germline values: CDR1 MGHRA, CDR2 YSYEKL. The CDR3 loop reads CASSPELGINEQFF. CDR3 in DNA: TGCGCCAGCAGCCCGGAACTAGGAATCAATGAGCAGTTCTTC.

The chain carries TRBV19 and TRBJ1-5, with 10 bases aligning to TRBD1. CDR3 length equals 15 residues. V lost 6 bases and J lost 2; bases outside the gene matches: 4. Per the germline V gene, CDR1 is LNHDA and CDR2 is SQIVND (reference sequence). CDR3 nucleotides: TGTGCCAGTAGGACAGGGGGCTCAGGCAATCAGCCCCAGCATTTT. Encoded protein: CASRTGGSGNQPQHF. Full variable domain (missing parts from reference TRBV19 and TRBJ1-5): DGGITQSPKYLFRKEGQNVTLSCEQNLNHDAMYWYRQDPGQGLRLIYYSQIVNDFQKGDIAEGYSVSREKKESFPLTVTSAQKNPTAFYLCASRTGGSGNQPQHFGDGTRLSIL.

The V and J genes are TRBV7-2 and TRBJ1-6, with 7 positions matching TRBD1. Germline V gene data show CDR1 as SGHTA and CDR2 as FQGNSA. With 5 bases clipped from V and 1 base from J, the junction kept 5 bases outside the gene matches. The CDR3 runs to 16 residues. CDR3 in amino acids: CASSATGRSYNSPLHF. The DNA for the CDR3 is TGTGCCAGCAGCGCGACAGGGCGTTCCTATAATTCACCCCTCCACTTT.

The CDR3 region is CASSDRGLSKNIQYF. In DNA form, the CDR3 reads TGTGCCAGCAGTGACAGGGGGCTGTCCAAAAACATTCAGTACTTC. The chain joins TRBV5-6 to TRBJ2-4; TRBD1 aligns across 10 bases. This CDR3 is built from 15 residues. Unmatched junction bases numbered 4, after V lost 5 bases and J lost 2 bases. The V gene's germline CDR1 is SGHDT and CDR2 YYEEEE.

The chain couples TRBV4-2 to TRBJ2-3, with 10 bases fitting TRBD2. CDR3 size: 15 residues. Germline-derived CDR1 and CDR2 are LGHNA and YNFKEQ. V was clipped by 4 bases and J by 4 bases; unmatched bases: 5. The CDR3 DNA reads TGTGCCAGCAGCCCCGGGACTAGCGTCTCAGATACGCAGTATTTT. It codes for CASSPGTSVSDTQYF.

The V gene is TRBV7-9, the J gene TRBJ1-2; D perhaps matches TRBD1 (6 bases). The CDR3 has 14 amino acids. CDR1 and CDR2 (germline): SEHNR, FQNEAQ (reference sequence). V shed 5 bases and J shed 6 bases, with 16 bases lying between them. This CDR3 is CASSRNEGGNGYTF. The DNA of the CDR3 is TGTGCCAGCAGCCGCAACGAGGGGGGGAATGGCTACACCTTC. The whole variable domain, filled in from reference TRBV7-9 and TRBJ1-2, reads DTGVSQNPRHKITKRGQNVTFRCDPISEHNRLYWYRQTLGQGPEFLTYFQNEAQLEKSRLLSDRFSAERPKGSFSTLEIQRTEQGDSAMYLCASSRNEGGNGYTFGSGTRLTVV.